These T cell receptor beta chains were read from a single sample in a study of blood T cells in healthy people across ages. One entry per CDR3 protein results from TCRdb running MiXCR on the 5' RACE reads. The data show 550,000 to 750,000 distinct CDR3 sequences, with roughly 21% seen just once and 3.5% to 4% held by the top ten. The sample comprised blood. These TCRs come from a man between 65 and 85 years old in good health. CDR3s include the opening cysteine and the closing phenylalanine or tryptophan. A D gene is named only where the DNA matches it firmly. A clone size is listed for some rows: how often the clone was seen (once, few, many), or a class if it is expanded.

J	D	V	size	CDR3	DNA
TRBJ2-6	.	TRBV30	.	CAWSLDGVRVLTF	TGTGCCTGGAGCCTCGACGGCGTCAGGGTCCTGACTTTC
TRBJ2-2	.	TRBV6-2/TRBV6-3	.	CASSYFGVELFF	TGTGCCAGCAGTTACTTCGGGGTGGAGCTGTTTTTT
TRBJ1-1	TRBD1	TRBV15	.	CATSRDHPGQGRNTEAFF	TGTGCCACCAGCAGAGACCATCCGGGACAGGGTAGAAACACTGAAGCTTTCTTT
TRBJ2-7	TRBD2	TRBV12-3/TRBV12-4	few	CASSWASGRPSYEQYF	TGTGCCAGCAGTTGGGCTAGCGGGAGGCCGTCCTACGAGCAGTACTTC
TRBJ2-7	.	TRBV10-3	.	CAISDSAGRIADAGQYF	TGTGCCATCAGTGACTCAGCCGGTAGAATCGCCGATGCTGGGCAGTACTTC
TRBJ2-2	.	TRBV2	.	CASSVQETGELFF	TGTGCCAGCAGTGTTCAGGAGACCGGGGAGCTGTTTTTT
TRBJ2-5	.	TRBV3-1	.	CASSQGGLRYF	TGTGCCAGCAGCCAAGGAGGACTTCGGTACTTC
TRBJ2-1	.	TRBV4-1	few	CASSQETPDAGSYNEQFF	TGCGCCAGCAGCCAAGAAACCCCGGACGCGGGATCCTACAATGAGCAGTTCTTC
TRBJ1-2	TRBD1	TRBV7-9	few	CASSSPGQDVYGYTF	TGTGCCAGCAGCTCCCCGGGACAGGATGTCTATGGCTACACCTTC
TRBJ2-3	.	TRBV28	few	CASRFQGTDTQYF	TGTGCCAGCAGATTTCAGGGTACAGATACGCAGTATTTT
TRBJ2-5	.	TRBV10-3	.	CAISEERGETQYF	TGTGCCATCAGTGAGGAGAGAGGAGAGACCCAGTACTTC
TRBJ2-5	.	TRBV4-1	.	CASSQREGYQETQYF	TGCGCCAGCAGCCAAAGGGAAGGGTACCAAGAGACCCAGTACTTC
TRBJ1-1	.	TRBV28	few	CASSLGYGQGRGGTEAFF	TGTGCCAGCAGTTTGGGGTACGGGCAGGGGAGGGGGGGTACTGAAGCTTTCTTT
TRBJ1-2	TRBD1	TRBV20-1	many	CSAGQGTGGRYGYTF	TGCAGTGCTGGGCAGGGGACAGGGGGCCGCTATGGCTACACCTTC
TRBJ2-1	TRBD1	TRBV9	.	CASSVEPGGNEQFF	TGTGCCAGCAGCGTAGAGCCAGGGGGCAATGAGCAGTTCTTC
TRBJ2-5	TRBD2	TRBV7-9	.	CASSLGGLAGGPRETQYF	TGTGCCAGCAGCTTAGGTGGACTAGCGGGAGGGCCCAGAGAGACCCAGTACTTC
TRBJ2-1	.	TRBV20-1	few	CSAAGLDINEQFF	TGCAGTGCTGCGGGACTGGATATCAATGAGCAGTTCTTC
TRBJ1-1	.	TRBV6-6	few	CASSYSIIGGDTEAFF	TGTGCCAGCAGTTACTCGATAATAGGGGGGGACACTGAAGCTTTCTTT
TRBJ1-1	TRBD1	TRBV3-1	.	CASSQPGTDTEAFF	TGTGCCAGCAGCCAACCCGGGACAGACACTGAAGCTTTCTTT
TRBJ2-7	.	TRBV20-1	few	CSAARDSRYEQYF	TGCAGTGCAGCACGGGACTCGCGCTACGAGCAGTACTTC
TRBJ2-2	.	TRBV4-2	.	CASSQDWQGNTGELFF	TGTGCCAGCAGCCAAGATTGGCAGGGAAACACCGGGGAGCTGTTTTTT
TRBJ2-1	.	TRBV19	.	CASKERADNEQFF	TGTGCCAGTAAAGAAAGGGCGGACAATGAGCAGTTCTTC
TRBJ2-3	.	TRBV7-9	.	CASSLRRDTQYF	TGTGCCAGCAGCTTACGGCGAGATACGCAGTATTTT
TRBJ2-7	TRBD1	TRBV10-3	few	CAISEKTGGNYEQYF	TGTGCCATCAGTGAGAAAACAGGGGGAAACTACGAGCAGTACTTC
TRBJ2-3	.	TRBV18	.	CASSPAGGPVTDTQYF	TGTGCCAGCTCACCCGCGGGCGGACCTGTCACAGATACGCAGTATTTT
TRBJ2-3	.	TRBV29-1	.	CSVHRETDTQYF	TGCAGCGTTCACAGGGAGACAGATACGCAGTATTTT
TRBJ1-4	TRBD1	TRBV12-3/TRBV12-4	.	CASSLGQGKATNEKLFF	TGTGCCAGCAGCCTGGGACAGGGTAAAGCAACTAATGAAAAACTGTTTTTT
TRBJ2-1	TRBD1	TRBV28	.	CASKLGEGTGAYNEQFF	TGTGCCAGCAAGTTGGGGGAGGGGACAGGGGCCTACAATGAGCAGTTCTTC
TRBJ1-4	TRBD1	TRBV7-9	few	CASSRDRDNEKLFF	TGTGCCAGCAGCCGCGACAGGGATAATGAAAAACTGTTTTTT
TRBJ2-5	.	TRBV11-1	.	CASSSGQKGETQYF	TGTGCCAGCAGCTCTGGACAGAAAGGAGAGACCCAGTACTTC
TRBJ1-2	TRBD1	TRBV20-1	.	CSARQGVGYGYTF	TGCAGTGCGCGACAGGGGGTCGGCTATGGCTACACCTTC
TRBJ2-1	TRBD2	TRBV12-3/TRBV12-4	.	CASSFKSGSPYNEQFF	TGTGCCAGCAGTTTCAAAAGCGGGAGTCCCTACAATGAGCAGTTCTTC
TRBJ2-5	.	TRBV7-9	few	CASSLYGQVGETQYF	TGTGCCAGCAGCTTATATGGTCAGGTTGGCGAGACCCAGTACTTC
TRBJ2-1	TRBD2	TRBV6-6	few	CASKYRLAGGPFNEQFF	TGTGCCAGCAAATATAGACTAGCGGGAGGGCCGTTCAATGAGCAGTTCTTC